This TCR beta chain was sequenced for a study of blood T cell repertoires in COVID-19 (TCRdb year 2020). Turning to the overall study: Samples covering the acute and convalescent phases of COVID-19 were provided by collaborators in the United States, Italy and Spain. The material from the prospective study consisted of cDNA or gDNA derived from T cells, B-cell-depleted T cells, or PBMCs. The dataset comprised deeply sampled blood TCRbeta repertoires from subjects exposed to, actively infected with, or recovered from COVID-19. A freely available public database, intended as a resource for researchers studying the immune response to SARS-CoV-2, is where the repertoires were released. The samples were drawn from the first 160 participants of the ongoing ImmuneRACE study and from some 1,300 subjects provided by 6 global collaborators. A de-identified subject ID, COVID-19 status, age in years and sex were almost always included in the sample metadata. Where available, HLA class I and class II types were obtained from metadata supplied by the sample provider rather than from assay-based typing.

As for this clone: Its antigen is unknown. No clone much larger than this one lies a single base away; base qualities are absent.

Results and caveats for the whole study, not just this receptor: The amount of clinical and demographic metadata varied by source and participant and was provided uncurated.

TCRbeta CDR3 regions were amplified from genomic DNA by means of the immunoSEQ Assay, a bias-controlled multiplex PCR. In the authors' own workflow: Nucleated cell counts per sample were estimated from amplification of reference gene primers within the assay. Sequence reads were collapsed and filtered to measure the absolute abundance of every unique TCRbeta CDR3 rearrangement. For each sample, productive Simpson clonality was calculated by taking the square root of Simpson's diversity index across productive rearrangements. TCRdb took this table from immuneACCESS and kept in-frame rearrangements with V and J called. Such tables lack part of the clones; where checked against another copy, unresolved V genes explain under half of the gap, and the rest is unexplained. Clone size and V and J calls were adopted from that table, with D and trimming inferred from the DNA. In all, the sample holds 320,000 or so clones, and about 88% of those were seen once. More than 0.9% of the sample is held by the ten biggest clonotypes.

In the prospective study, participants were about 18 to 100 years old, resided in about two dozen geographic areas of the United States, and were enrolled through a virtual design. In the prospective study, participants were assigned to cohorts based on the clinical history participants reported in a screening survey and a study questionnaire. Recovered participants in ImmuneRACE Cohort 3 were defined by two consecutive negative NP/OP PCR tests, clearance by a healthcare professional, or resolution of symptoms. Each participant in the prospective study had whole blood, serum and a nasopharyngeal or oropharyngeal swab collected by mobile phlebotomists. Prospective study participants could optionally give additional blood draws and questionnaires over a roughly two-month period. Before DNA extraction, prospective study blood samples were shipped either frozen or at room temperature. The receptor was derived from a woman in her 30s who had recovered from COVID-19. Sequences were obtained from PBMCs or T cells enriched from blood (not recorded which).

The DNA sequence follows: TGTGCCAGCTCCCCGGGGAGGGATGGCACTGAAGCTTTCTTT. The translation is CASSPGRDGTEAFF. The chain is assembled from TRBV18 and TRBJ1-1, with the D gene not clear enough to name. Via the germline V gene, CDR1 is KGHSH and CDR2 LQKENI. Between the V and J ends, shortened by 6 bases and 4 bases respectively, the junction contains 15 bases. The CDR3 starts with the cysteine, ends with the phenylalanine, and has 14 residues. Only the CDR3 portion is preserved as DNA: 42 bases, with reading frame beginning at the first base. The reference TRBV18 and TRBJ1-1 proteins fill in what lies around the CDR3, so the full variable domain reads NAGVMQNPRHLVRRRGQEARLRCSPMKGHSHVYWYRQLPEEGLKFMVYLQKENIIDESGMPKERFSAEFPKEGPSILRIQQVVRGDSAAYFCASSPGRDGTEAFFGQGTRLTVV.